The 6 T cell receptor beta chains in this list originate from one sample, sequenced in a study of beta chain features in type 1 diabetes. Sequenced material consisted of expressed TCRB transcripts (all of the isolated RNA was reverse transcribed). Sequenced by immunoSEQ multiplex PCR; TCRdb stores in-frame clones only, minus some. The table records fewer than 400,000 clones, 8% of them present only once. Sequenced input: central memory CD4+ T cells from blood. The origin of the receptors is a woman younger than 35 in good health.

J is TRBJ1-4 and V is TRBV25-1, with a possible D match to TRBD1 (6 bases). Deletions cut 4 bases from V and 6 bases from J, with 15 bases between. The germline CDR1 and CDR2 sequences are MGHDK and SYGVNS. CDR3 size: 15 residues. CDR3 sequence (DNA): TGTGCCAGCAGTGTGGGGGGGACATTAGATGAAAAACTGTTTTTT. Translated: CASSVGGTLDEKLFF.

This sequence joins TRBV28 and TRBJ2-5, with D unclear. This CDR3 comprises 14 residues. Looked up from germline, CDR1 is MDHEN and CDR2 is SYDVKM. V dropped 3 bases and J dropped 7 bases, with 15 bases sitting between them. Here the CDR3 reads CASSFFGPRGTQYF. The CDR3 DNA sequence: TGTGCCAGCAGTTTTTTCGGACCTCGAGGGACCCAGTACTTC.

The J gene is TRBJ1-4, the V gene TRBV6-5, with no clear D. Trimming shortened V by 0 bases and J by 8 bases, and 13 bases separated the two germline ends. Germline CDR1 and CDR2: MNHEY and SVGAGI. The CDR3 totals 15 residues. This CDR3 reads CASSYSFASGEKLFF. The DNA for the CDR3 is TGTGCCAGCAGTTACTCTTTCGCTTCTGGGGAAAAACTGTTTTTT.

The chain recombines TRBV7-8 with TRBJ2-3, with TRBD2 matching over 11 bases. CDR1 is SGHVS and CDR2 is FQNEAQ in the germline V gene. This CDR3 comprises 14 residues. V was clipped by 5 bases and J by 5 bases; unmatched bases: 3. In DNA form, the CDR3 reads TGTGCCAGCAGCCAAACTAGCGGGGGAGATACGCAGTATTTT. This codes for CASSQTSGGDTQYF.

This clone was counted between two and nine times. This rearrangement joins TRBV6-5 to TRBJ2-1; 7 nucleotides match TRBD2. CDR1 and CDR2 from the germline V gene are MNHEY and SVGAGI. V was clipped by 5 bases and J by 9 bases; unmatched bases: 4. The CDR3 spans 12 residues. The chain's CDR3 is CASSTSVSEQFF. The CDR3 region has the DNA TGTGCCAGCAGTACTAGCGTCAGTGAGCAGTTCTTC.

This clone was recorded many times. The chain uses TRBV4-1 and TRBJ2-1; D might be TRBD2 (6 bases). This CDR3 is 14 amino acids long. Per the germline V gene, CDR1 is MGHRA and CDR2 is YSYEKL. Between the trimmed V and J ends, which lost 0 bases and 7 bases, there was a span of 10 bases. The CDR3 spells CASSQELARNEQFF. In nucleotides, the CDR3 is TGCGCCAGCAGCCAAGAGCTAGCGAGGAATGAGCAGTTCTTC.